One TCR beta chain is described in this entry. Its matching antigen is unknown. The data are from a study of shared clonotypes between healthy human individuals. Broader study findings: Naive subsets typically showed greater estimated richness than memory subsets.

Naive CD8 cells, CD45RO-negative and positively selected for CCR7, excluded terminally differentiated effector memory CD45RA+ cells. As processed by the authors: Filtering of immunoSEQ junctional sequences could not match full-length read filtering. Sequencing used immunoSEQ multiplex PCR; TCRdb keeps in-frame clones, though not all of them. That table gives V, J and clone size, and the DNA gave D and trimming. The table has some 2.1 million clones, 85% to 95% seen once. Germline assignment: CDR1 GTSNPN and CDR2 SVGIG (reference sequence). Trimming cost V 2 bases and J 5 bases, with 12 bases left between them. The CDR3 has 14 amino acids.

The chain carries TRBV30 and TRBJ2-2; TRBD2 is a possible D gene (6 bases). The receptor was derived from a man younger than 35 in good health. Some clones in this sample may be carry-over from other donors' samples. Sequencing was done on a sample of naive CD8+ T cells from PBMCs. The CDR3 region has the DNA TGTGCCTGGAGTAGCGTCGGGGGAACCGGGGAGCTGTTTTTT. Protein product: CAWSSVGGTGELFF.